This T cell receptor (beta chain) was obtained from a study of beta chain features in type 1 diabetes. Whole-study findings and limits: It was not settled here whether HLA type affects TCRB rearrangement. It was among patients, rather than healthy donors, that naive, central memory and Treg TCRB repertoires appeared more similar. Insertions were fewer and deletions more numerous at VDJ junctions in type 1 diabetes patients.

Germline CDR1 SGHRS, CDR2 YFSETQ. V was clipped by 4 bases and J by 1 base; unmatched bases: 9. The CDR3 has 16 amino acids. The whole isolated RNA underwent reverse transcription, so sequencing captured expressed TCRB transcripts. The assay was immunoSEQ multiplex PCR, and TCRdb's table has in-frame clones only and misses some. The data show 250,000 to 350,000 clones, roughly 15% seen once. This clone was recorded a few times. The antigen is unknown. This receptor was taken from a man aged 25 to 45 in good health. The material sequenced was central memory CD4+ T cells from blood. The chain carries TRBV5-1 and TRBJ2-7, with TRBD2 matching 9 bases. In DNA form, the CDR3 reads TGCGCCAGCAGCCAAGGAGTAGCGGGGGAGTCCTACGAGCAGTACTTC. Translation: CASSQGVAGESYEQYF.